The text below deals with one T cell receptor beta chain. Antigen: not known. The data were taken from a study of shared clonotypes between healthy human individuals. Study in general: Each donor's CD8 memory used one plate, CD8 naive two, each CD4 subset three.

General study results and limits: Unshared clonotypes carried lower generation probabilities than those common to all four donors.

V lost 7 bases and J lost 3, with 15 bases in between. The CDR3 consists of 14 residues. In germline, CDR1 is SQVTM, CDR2 ANQGSEA. Every donor, a Caucasian adult, lived in Nashville, Tennessee. Sequencing was performed with immunoSEQ multiplex PCR; in TCRdb, only in-frame clones are kept and a portion is missing. Among roughly 2.6 million clones listed, over 85% were seen once. The origin of this receptor is a man between 18 and 35 years old in good health. The chain recombines TRBV29-1 with TRBJ1-4, with D unclear. Sequenced material: naive CD4+ T cells sorted from blood. Subset denoted: CD45RA+ positively selected. CDR3 loop: CSAREPGANEKLFF. In nucleotides, the CDR3 is TGCAGCGCGCGGGAGCCAGGAGCTAATGAAAAACTGTTTTTT.